Listed here is a single TCR beta chain. The CDR3 length is 15 residues. Trimming took 5 bases from V and 5 from J; bases not matched to a gene: 7. Germline loops: CDR1 SGHDT, CDR2 YYEEEE. The data derive from a study of blood T cell repertoires in COVID-19. About the study: COVID-19 samples collected from the United States, Italy and Spain covered acute and convalescent phases. The cDNA or gDNA used as material had been derived from T cells, B-cell-depleted T cells, or PBMCs.

Methods used by the authors: Nucleated cell counts were estimated from reference gene primer amplification. Generated by immunoSEQ multiplex PCR, the TCRdb table keeps only in-frame clones and is missing some. V and J calls and clone size are as listed in that table; D and trimming were resolved from the DNA. Of tens of thousands of clones listed, about nine tenths are singletons. The sequence was collected from a man in his forties or fifties with active COVID-19. V and J are TRBV5-6 and TRBJ2-2; 9 positions match TRBD1. Sample: peripheral blood. DNA for the CDR3: TGTGCCAGCAGACCGGACAGGGGTCTTACCGGGGAGCTGTTTTTT. It codes for CASRPDRGLTGELFF.